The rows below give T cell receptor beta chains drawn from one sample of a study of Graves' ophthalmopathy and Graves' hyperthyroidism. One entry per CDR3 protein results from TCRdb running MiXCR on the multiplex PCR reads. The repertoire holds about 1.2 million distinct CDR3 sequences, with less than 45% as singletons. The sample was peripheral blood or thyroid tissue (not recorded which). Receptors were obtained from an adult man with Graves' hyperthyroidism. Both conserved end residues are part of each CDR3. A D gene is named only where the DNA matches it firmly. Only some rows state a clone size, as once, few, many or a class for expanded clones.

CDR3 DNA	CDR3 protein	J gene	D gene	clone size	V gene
TGTGCCAGCAGCTATAATAGAGGGGAGACCCAGTACTTC	CASSYNRGETQYF	TRBJ2-5	.	many	TRBV11-2
TGTGCCAGCAGCCCCCAAGGGGCGGGGGCTTCCTACGAGCAGTACTTC	CASSPQGAGASYEQYF	TRBJ2-7	.	few	TRBV11-2
TGTGCCAGCAGCCTAATGGGGACTGAAGAGACCCAGTACTTC	CASSLMGTEETQYF	TRBJ2-5	.	.	TRBV27
TGTGCCAGCAGCGCCCCCCGAGCCTGGGGCGAGCAGTACTTC	CASSAPRAWGEQYF	TRBJ2-7	.	few	TRBV11-2
TGTGCCAGCAGCCCCGGGACTAGCGGGAGGATAGACGGGGGCTACGAGCAGTACTTC	CASSPGTSGRIDGGYEQYF	TRBJ2-7	TRBD2	.	TRBV7-9
TGTGCCAGCAGCTTGGGTTTCGGCAGGTCCTACGAGCAGTACTTC	CASSLGFGRSYEQYF	TRBJ2-7	.	few	TRBV6-1
TGTGCCAGCAGCCCCTACCAGGGTAGAAGTGAAAAACTGTTTTTT	CASSPYQGRSEKLFF	TRBJ1-4	.	few	TRBV5-5
TGTGCCAGTAGTATGAGGGACAGGGCCTACGAGCAGTACTTC	CASSMRDRAYEQYF	TRBJ2-7	TRBD1	once	TRBV19
TGTGCCACCTCGGGACCCGGGGAGCTGTTTTTT	CATSGPGELFF	TRBJ2-2	.	.	TRBV10-3
TGTGCCAGCAGCTTCAACGGACAGGGAGGGTACGAGCAGTACTTC	CASSFNGQGGYEQYF	TRBJ2-7	.	.	TRBV7-3
TGTGCCAGCAGTTTTGACCGGGACAGCCCGTATACCTTC	CASSFDRDSPYTF	TRBJ1-2	TRBD1	.	TRBV27
TGTGCCAGCAGCTGGGACAGGGTTGGGGAAAAACTGTTTTTT	CASSWDRVGEKLFF	TRBJ1-4	TRBD1	many	TRBV5-5
TGTGCCAGCAAGGGGACTAGCAATCAGCCCCAGCATTTT	CASKGTSNQPQHF	TRBJ1-5	.	.	TRBV2
TGTGCCAGCAGCCCGGCAACATTACTAGCGGGAACTGAGACCCAGTACTTC	CASSPATLLAGTETQYF	TRBJ2-5	TRBD2	.	TRBV7-8
TGTGCCAGCAGCTCCTCAGGTGGAATGGGGACCCAGTACTTC	CASSSSGGMGTQYF	TRBJ2-5	.	.	TRBV7-2